This TCR beta chain is drawn from a study of CD8 T cells in ankylosing spondylitis. V shed 0 bases and J shed 5 bases, with 16 bases lying between them. The CDR3 is 16 amino acids. CDR1 MNHEY and CDR2 SMNVEV come from the germline V gene (reference sequence). This clonotype has only a few counts. Antigen specificity is unknown. A quantitative 5'-RACE method, one with molecular barcodes, was used to make TCR beta libraries. TCRdb processed the 5' RACE reads anew with MiXCR; each CDR3 protein has one entry. In the table there are about 220,000 distinct CDR3 sequences, roughly 18% of which are singletons. General study results and limits: What appeared characteristic of ankylosing spondylitis blood was a TCR beta motif of about eight highly homologous variants. Within matched ankylosing spondylitis synovial fluid, disease-linked clones were reportedly significantly enriched.

This chain joins TRBV27 and TRBJ1-1; tentative D call: TRBD1 (6 bases). The clonotype originates from a male donor with ankylosing spondylitis. The specimen was blood, either unsorted or a sorted T cell fraction (not recorded which). As DNA, the CDR3 is TGTGCCAGCAGTTTATCAGGACAGATCGTGGCGACTGAAGCTTTCTTT. Protein product: CASSLSGQIVATEAFF.